The source of this T cell receptor beta chain is a study of blood T cell repertoires in COVID-19. Turning to the study itself: Italy, Spain and the United States were the sources of the convalescent and acute COVID-19 samples. Sources were T cells, B-cell-depleted T cells, or PBMCs; the material itself was cDNA or gDNA.

Original analysis: Estimation of nucleated cell counts relied on the amplification of reference gene primers. Sequenced by immunoSEQ multiplex PCR; TCRdb stores in-frame clones only, minus some. The V and J calls and clone size are taken from that table; D and trimming were inferred from the DNA. The sample carries over 250,000 clones, about nine tenths recorded once. Unmatched junction bases numbered 5, after V lost 6 bases and J lost 5 bases. CDR1 and CDR2 (germline): LNHDA, SQIVND (reference sequence). The CDR3 sequence is 14 residues long. The receptor's source is a man aged 45-60 years with acute or convalescent COVID-19. The specimen was peripheral blood. The V gene is TRBV19, the J gene TRBJ2-5, with 11 bases that match TRBD2. The CDR3 DNA sequence: TGTGCCAGTAGGCGACTAGCGGGAACGGAGACCCAGTACTTC. This gives the protein CASRRLAGTETQYF.